This note documents a single T cell receptor (beta chain) sequence. This record comes from a study of blood T cell repertoires in COVID-19. In the study overall: Italy, Spain and the United States were the sources of the convalescent and acute COVID-19 samples.

In the authors' methods: How many nucleated cells were present was estimated from reference gene primer amplification. Repertoires were generated with immunoSEQ multiplex PCR, while TCRdb's copy carries only in-frame clones and drops some. That table supplies the V and J calls and clone size; D and trimming were determined from the DNA. Among 300,000 to 400,000 clones, about nine tenths were seen once, and the ten largest hold 5.5% to 7.5%. Trimming shortened V by 0 bases and J by 10 bases, and 9 bases separated the two germline ends. This CDR3 comprises 11 residues. The germline CDR1 and CDR2 sequences are SQVTM and ANQGSEA.

The gene calls are TRBV29-1 and TRBJ1-1, with D possibly matching TRBD1 (5 bases). The clonotype was recovered from a woman between 65 and 79 years old with COVID-19, enrolled during active disease. Sequences were obtained from peripheral blood. As DNA, the CDR3 is TGCAGCGTTGAAGACCAGGGTAGAGCTTTCTTT. It is translated as CSVEDQGRAFF.